A selection of T cell receptor beta chains follows, all from one sample in a study of long-term antiretroviral therapy in people with HIV. Assay used: immunoSEQ multiplex PCR; TCRdb lists only in-frame clones, some missing. The table lists 20,000 to 25,000 clones, approximately 80% of them singletons. The sequences come from unsorted PBMCs, collected roughly 4 years after starting antiretroviral therapy. The receptors here all came from a man aged 18 to 30 with HIV. Each CDR3 is given with its conserved first and last residue. A D gene is named only where the DNA matches it firmly. Rows may omit the clone size; those that give it use once, few, many or a size class.

clone size: NA; V gene: TRBV7-9; J gene: TRBJ2-6; D gene: NA; CDR3 DNA: TGTGCCAGCAGCTTAGCGGTATCGGGGTCTGGGGCCAACGTCCTGACTTTC; CDR3 protein: CASSLAVSGSGANVLTF
clone size: NA; V gene: TRBV2; J gene: TRBJ1-2; D gene: TRBD1; CDR3 DNA: TGTGCCAGCAGTCTCACTAAGTCACAGGGGCTAGATGGCTACACCTTC; CDR3 protein: CASSLTKSQGLDGYTF
clone size: NA; V gene: TRBV27; J gene: TRBJ2-1; D gene: NA; CDR3 DNA: TGTGCCAGCAGTTTTGGGGATCTCTCCAATGAGCAGTTCTTC; CDR3 protein: CASSFGDLSNEQFF
clone size: NA; V gene: TRBV5-3; J gene: TRBJ2-7; D gene: NA; CDR3 DNA: TGTGCCAGAAGCTCTCTAGGTTACTACGAGCAGTACTTC; CDR3 protein: CARSSLGYYEQYF
clone size: NA; V gene: TRBV5-1; J gene: TRBJ1-6; D gene: NA; CDR3 DNA: TGCGCCAGCAGTTTAGTAGGTGGCAGTAATTCACCCCTCCACTTT; CDR3 protein: CASSLVGGSNSPLHF
clone size: NA; V gene: TRBV28; J gene: TRBJ1-2; D gene: NA; CDR3 DNA: TGTGCCAGCAGTTTTTCGGGGACACTCTATGGCTACACCTTC; CDR3 protein: CASSFSGTLYGYTF
clone size: NA; V gene: TRBV5-1; J gene: TRBJ1-1; D gene: NA; CDR3 DNA: TGCGCCAGCAGGGTACAGGGTCAGACTGAAGCTTTCTTT; CDR3 protein: CASRVQGQTEAFF
clone size: NA; V gene: TRBV6-6; J gene: TRBJ2-7; D gene: NA; CDR3 DNA: TGTGCCAGCAGTTACGCCTCTAGCTCCTACGAGCAGTACTTC; CDR3 protein: CASSYASSSYEQYF
clone size: once; V gene: TRBV5-1; J gene: TRBJ2-5; D gene: TRBD2; CDR3 DNA: TGCGCCAGCAGCTCTAGCGGGGGAGAGACCCAGTACTTC; CDR3 protein: CASSSSGGETQYF
clone size: NA; V gene: TRBV5-1; J gene: TRBJ2-1; D gene: NA; CDR3 DNA: TGCGCCAGCAGCTTGGCGTGGGGGGGCTCCTTTAATGAGCAGTTCTTC; CDR3 protein: CASSLAWGGSFNEQFF
clone size: NA; V gene: TRBV29-1; J gene: TRBJ1-3; D gene: NA; CDR3 DNA: TGCAGCGTTGAAAGGGGCGGGGACCCAAGATGGGGAAACACCATATATTTT; CDR3 protein: CSVERGGDPRWGNTIYF
clone size: NA; V gene: TRBV18; J gene: TRBJ1-4; D gene: NA; CDR3 DNA: TGTGCCAGCTCACCAGCGGTCCCGGATGAAAAACTGTTTTTT; CDR3 protein: CASSPAVPDEKLFF
clone size: once; V gene: TRBV4-2; J gene: TRBJ2-6; D gene: NA; CDR3 DNA: TGTGCCAGCAGCCAAGATGGGAGCTCTGGGGCCAACGTCCTGACTTTC; CDR3 protein: CASSQDGSSGANVLTF
clone size: NA; V gene: TRBV19; J gene: TRBJ2-5; D gene: NA; CDR3 DNA: TGTGCCAGTACCTATCAAGAGACCCAGTACTTC; CDR3 protein: CASTYQETQYF
clone size: NA; V gene: TRBV7-9; J gene: TRBJ1-1; D gene: NA; CDR3 DNA: TGTGCCAGCAGCCCGAGGGGGGGCACTGAAGCTTTCTTT; CDR3 protein: CASSPRGGTEAFF
clone size: few; V gene: TRBV11-1; J gene: TRBJ1-6; D gene: TRBD1; CDR3 DNA: TGTGCCAGCAGCCGGGACAGGGATAATTCACCCCTCCACTTT; CDR3 protein: CASSRDRDNSPLHF